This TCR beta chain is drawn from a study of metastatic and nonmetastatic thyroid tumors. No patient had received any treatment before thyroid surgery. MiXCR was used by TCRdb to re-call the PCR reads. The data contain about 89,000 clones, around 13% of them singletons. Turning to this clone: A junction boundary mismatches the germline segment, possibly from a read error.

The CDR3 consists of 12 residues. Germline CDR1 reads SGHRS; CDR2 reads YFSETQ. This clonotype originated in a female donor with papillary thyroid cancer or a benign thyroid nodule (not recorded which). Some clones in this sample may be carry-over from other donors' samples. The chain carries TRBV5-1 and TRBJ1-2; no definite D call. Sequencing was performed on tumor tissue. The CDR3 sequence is CASSLDGKCENF. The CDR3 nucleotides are TGCGCCAGCAGCTTGGACGGGAAGTGTGAAAACTTC. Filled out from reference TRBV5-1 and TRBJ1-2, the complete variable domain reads KAGVTQTPRYLIKTRGQQVTLSCSPISGHRSVSWYQQTPGQGLQFLFEYFSETQRNKGNFPGRFSGRQFSNSRSEMNVSTLELGDSALYLCASSLDGKCENFGSGTRLTVV.